One and the same sample provided the 3 T cell receptor beta chains below, sequenced in a study of blood T cell repertoires in COVID-19. Using immunoSEQ multiplex PCR, the repertoire was profiled, and TCRdb retains in-frame clones only, with some absent. The sample comprises 100,000 or so clones, around nine tenths of which are singletons, and around 2% rests with the top ten. What was sequenced was peripheral blood. The receptors shown here come from a man aged 45-60 years with active COVID-19.

The V call is TRBV30, the J call TRBJ1-5; D is undetermined. CDR1 and CDR2 (germline): GTSNPN, SVGIG (reference sequence). The V and J ends lost 2 bases and 3 bases respectively, with 17 bases between them. The CDR3 has 16 amino acids. This chain's CDR3 is CAWSPLFGVTNQPQHF. CDR3 in DNA: TGTGCCTGGAGTCCCCTTTTCGGGGTAACCAATCAGCCCCAGCATTTT.

The chain has TRBV30 and TRBJ2-1, with 11 bases that match TRBD2. The junction had 10 bases not matched to a gene; V was cut back by 3 bases and J by 9 bases. From germline, CDR1 is GTSNPN and CDR2 SVGIG (reference sequence). The CDR3 consists of 15 residues. CDR3 DNA sequence: TGTGCCTGGAGCAAAACTAGCGGGGGATACGGTGAGCAGTTCTTC. Amino acids: CAWSKTSGGYGEQFF.

This clone was counted only a few times. This chain joins TRBV20-1 and TRBJ1-1; tentatively, D is TRBD1 (5 bases). The germline CDR1 and CDR2 sequences are DFQATT and SNEGSKA (reference sequence). This CDR3 is 10 amino acids long. V lost 6 bases, J lost 7 bases, and 9 bases lay in between. The CDR3 protein is CSAGTFEAFF. DNA for the CDR3: TGCAGTGCAGGGACTTTTGAAGCTTTCTTT.